The T cell receptor (beta chain) under discussion was sequenced for a study of T cell repertoires in cytomegalovirus infection. MiXCR was run by TCRdb on the reads, yielding one entry per CDR3 protein. Seen here are about 240,000 distinct CDR3 sequences, 6.5% observed once, and the top ten hold more than 5.5%. This CDR3 spans 14 amino acids. The germline V gene has CDR1 MNHNY and CDR2 SVGAGI (reference sequence). Trimming stripped 8 bases from V and 8 bases from J, with 21 bases between. This clonotype was found many times. Its antigen is not known. Whole-study findings and limits: The cumulative frequency of public TCR beta families identified carriers of CMV plus the relevant HLA.

The receptor's source is a human donor in good health (CMV status not recorded). Some clones in this sample may be carry-over from other donors' samples. Sequenced input: PBMCs. The chain uses TRBV6-6 and TRBJ1-1, with D maybe TRBD1 (6 bases). CDR3 DNA: TGTGCCAGCCGAGGGACACGGGACGGATTAGAAGCTTTCTTT. Translated: CASRGTRDGLEAFF.